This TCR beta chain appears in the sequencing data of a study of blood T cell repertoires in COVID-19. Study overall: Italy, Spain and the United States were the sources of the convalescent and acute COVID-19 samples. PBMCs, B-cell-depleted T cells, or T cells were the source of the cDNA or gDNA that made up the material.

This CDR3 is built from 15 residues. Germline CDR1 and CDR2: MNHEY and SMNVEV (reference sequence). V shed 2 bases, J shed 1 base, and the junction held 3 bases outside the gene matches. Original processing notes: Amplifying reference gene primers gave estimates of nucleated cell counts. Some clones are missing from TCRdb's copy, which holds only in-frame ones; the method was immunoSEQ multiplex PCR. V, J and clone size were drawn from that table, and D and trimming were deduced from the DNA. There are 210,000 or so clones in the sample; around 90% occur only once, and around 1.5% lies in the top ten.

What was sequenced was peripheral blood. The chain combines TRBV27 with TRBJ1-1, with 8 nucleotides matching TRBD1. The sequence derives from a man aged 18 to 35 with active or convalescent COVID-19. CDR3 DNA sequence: TGTGCCAGCAGTTTACGGACAGGGCCGAACACTGAAGCTTTCTTT. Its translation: CASSLRTGPNTEAFF.